Below, one T cell receptor (beta chain) is given with its context. The table lists this clone with a few counts. Its specific antigen is unknown. No base qualities exist here, and no much larger clone lies one base off it. Genomic DNA was extracted from sorted cells for sequencing of the TCRbeta CDR3 region. The immunoSEQ Assay was used for sequencing of TCRbeta CDR3 regions. The table was pulled from immuneACCESS by TCRdb, which kept in-frame rearrangements only. Such tables lose some clones; where checked, under half of the loss comes from unresolved V genes, and the rest has no known cause. In all, the sample holds about 70,000 clones, and around four fifths of those were seen once. The top ten clones comprise roughly 5.4% of the sample. The data derive from a study of OX40 agonist ivuxolimab in advanced cancers. A note on the overall study: The costimulatory receptor OX40 (CD134) was targeted by ivuxolimab, a fully human IgG2 agonistic monoclonal antibody. Three dose-escalation patients achieved partial responses, one with hepatocellular carcinoma and two with cutaneous melanoma. A male proportion of nearly 85% and a mean age of 60 years, ranging from about 23 to 79, were recorded for the dose-escalation cohort. Patients were allowed to have had prior anti-PD-1, anti-PD-L1 or anti-CTLA-4 therapy, and 30% to 40% of the dose-escalation patients had been treated with checkpoint inhibitors. Intravenous ivuxolimab was administered to patients every 2 weeks at six dose levels: 0.01, 0.1, 0.3, 1.5, 3 and 10 mg/kg. The paper reports the monotherapy dose-escalation portion (N of about 50 patients) of the phase I ivuxolimab trial. Of the approximately 54 patients in dose escalation, approximately 20 had hepatocellular carcinoma, roughly 15 had melanoma, 9 had renal cell carcinoma and 9 had head and neck cancer. Peripheral TCRbeta sequencing aimed to test whether ivuxolimab altered TCR sequence diversity and caused clonal T-cell expansion.

Beyond this particular receptor, the publication reports: Low levels of normalized T-cell clonal expansion were also seen in some patients who did not respond. In the 0.1-3.0 mg/kg groups, partial responders were among the patients with the lowest normalized peripheral clonal expansion, particularly in CD8+ T cells. The antigen specificity of the clonally expanded peripheral T cells was not determined. At doses from 0.1 to 3.0 mg/kg, clonal expansion was seen in both CD4+ and CD8+ blood T cells between baseline and week 6. On average, CD8+ T cells showed more expanded clones than CD4+ T cells after ivuxolimab.

The CDR3 starts with the cysteine, ends with the phenylalanine, and has 17 residues. Solely the CDR3 DNA is kept, with 51 bases framed from the first base. Trimmed from V: 5 bases; trimmed from J: 0 bases; junction bases lacking a gene match: 7. Reading the germline V gene gives CDR1 SGHAT and CDR2 FQNNGV. The trial excluded patients who had a history of autoimmune disease or were on systemic immunosuppression. In every dose cohort, peripheral blood was drawn for TCR sequencing at baseline, cycle 4 day 1, and cycle 7 day 1. Samples were obtained from an open-label, multicenter, first-in-human phase I dose-escalation trial of ivuxolimab. Adults with locally advanced or metastatic melanoma, renal cell, hepatocellular, or head and neck squamous cell carcinoma were enrolled in the trial. Before TCR sequencing, CD4+ T cells and CD8+ T cells from peripheral blood were sorted into separate populations.

The V gene is TRBV11-2 and the J gene is TRBJ2-7, and 13 junction bases match TRBD2. Sequencing used CD4+ or CD8+ T cells sorted from blood, obtained in a trial of the OX40 agonist ivuxolimab. The receptor was isolated from an adult with an advanced solid tumor such as melanoma, head and neck, liver or kidney cancer. The CDR3 region: CASSPRTSGGLSYEQYF. The sequenced DNA: TGTGCCAGCAGCCCTCGGACTAGCGGGGGTCTCTCCTACGAGCAGTACTTC.